This T cell receptor (beta chain) was captured in a study of blood T cell repertoires in COVID-19. The wider study: The United States, Italy and Spain supplied acute and convalescent COVID-19 samples. From T cells, B-cell-depleted T cells, or PBMCs came the material, which was cDNA or gDNA.

Germline-derived CDR1 and CDR2 are SGHVS and FNYEAQ. The junction had 5 bases not matched to a gene; V was cut back by 3 bases and J by 3 bases. CDR3 size: 14 residues. In the original analysis: Reference gene primer amplification gave estimated nucleated cell counts. Profiling relied on immunoSEQ multiplex PCR, and the TCRdb table lists in-frame clones only, not all of them. From that table come the V and J calls and clone size; the DNA was used to work out D and trimming. The sample yields more than 85,000 clones, 70% to 85% seen once. V is TRBV7-6 and J is TRBJ2-7; 7 nucleotides agree with TRBD1. Sample: peripheral blood. The receptor was derived from a man aged 65 to 79 with acute or convalescent COVID-19. The CDR3: CASSLGQSDYEQYF. The CDR3 DNA is TGTGCCAGCAGCTTGGGACAGAGTGACTACGAGCAGTACTTC.